The sequence of this T cell receptor (beta chain) was determined in a study of long-term antiretroviral therapy in people with HIV. General study points: Post-treatment diversity went higher with ART but stayed below transplant donor controls.

Survey-level immunoSEQ v3.0 assays were run. Produced via immunoSEQ multiplex PCR; TCRdb's table is partial and in-frame only. Of 20,000 to 25,000 clones detected, 79% appear once; the ten largest clones hold about 8.4%. This clone came up once. What it binds is not known. Germline-derived CDR1 and CDR2 are SGHNT and YYREEE (reference sequence). Trimming shortened V by 0 bases and J by 4 bases, and 15 bases separated the two germline ends. The CDR3 covers 16 residues. The sequenced sample was unsorted PBMCs, obtained 4.1 years after starting antiretroviral therapy. The source of this sequence is a woman aged 40 to 50 with HIV. The chain carries TRBV5-4 and TRBJ2-3; weak D call: TRBD2 (5 bases). The CDR3 coding sequence is TGTGCCAGCAGCTTGGAAGGGAGACGAGGCGCAGATACGCAGTATTTT. It specifies CASSLEGRRGADTQYF.